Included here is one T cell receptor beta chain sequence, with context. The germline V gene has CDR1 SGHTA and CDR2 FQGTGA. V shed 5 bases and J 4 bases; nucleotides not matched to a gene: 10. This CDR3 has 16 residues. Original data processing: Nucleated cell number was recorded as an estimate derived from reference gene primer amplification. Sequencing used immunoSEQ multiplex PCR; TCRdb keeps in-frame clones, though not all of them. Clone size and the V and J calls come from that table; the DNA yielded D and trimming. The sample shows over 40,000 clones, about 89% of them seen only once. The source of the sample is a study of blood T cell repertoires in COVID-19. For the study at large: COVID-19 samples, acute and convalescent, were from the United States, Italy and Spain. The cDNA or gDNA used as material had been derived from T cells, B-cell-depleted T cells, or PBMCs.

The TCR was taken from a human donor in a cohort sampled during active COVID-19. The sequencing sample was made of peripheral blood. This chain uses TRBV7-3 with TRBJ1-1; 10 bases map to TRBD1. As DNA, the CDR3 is TGTGCCAGCAGCATCACCGGGACAGGGGTTACCACTGAAGCTTTCTTT. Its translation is CASSITGTGVTTEAFF.